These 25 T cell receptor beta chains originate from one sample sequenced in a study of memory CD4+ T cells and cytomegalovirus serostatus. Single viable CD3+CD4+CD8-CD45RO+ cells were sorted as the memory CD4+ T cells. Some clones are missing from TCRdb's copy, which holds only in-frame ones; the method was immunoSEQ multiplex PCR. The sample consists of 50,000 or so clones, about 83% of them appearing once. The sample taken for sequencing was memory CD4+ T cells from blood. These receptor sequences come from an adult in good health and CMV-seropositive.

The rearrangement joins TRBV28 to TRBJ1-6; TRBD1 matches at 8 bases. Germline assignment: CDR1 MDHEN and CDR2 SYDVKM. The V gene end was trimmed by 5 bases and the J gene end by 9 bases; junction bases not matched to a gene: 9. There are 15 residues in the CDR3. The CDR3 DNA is TGTGCCAGCAGTCTAATACGGACAGGGCTTTCACCCCTCCACTTT. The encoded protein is CASSLIRTGLSPLHF.

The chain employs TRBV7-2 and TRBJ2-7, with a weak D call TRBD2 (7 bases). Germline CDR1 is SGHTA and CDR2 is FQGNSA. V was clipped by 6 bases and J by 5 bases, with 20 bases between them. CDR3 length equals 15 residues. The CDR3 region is CASRPSGGFSHEQYF. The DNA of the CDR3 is TGTGCCAGCAGACCCTCGGGGGGCTTCAGCCACGAGCAGTACTTC.

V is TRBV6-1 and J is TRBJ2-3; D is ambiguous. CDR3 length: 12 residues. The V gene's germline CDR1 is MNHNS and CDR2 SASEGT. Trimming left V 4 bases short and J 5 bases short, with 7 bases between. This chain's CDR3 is CASSVQGDTQYF. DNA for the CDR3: TGTGCCAGCAGTGTCCAAGGAGATACGCAGTATTTT.

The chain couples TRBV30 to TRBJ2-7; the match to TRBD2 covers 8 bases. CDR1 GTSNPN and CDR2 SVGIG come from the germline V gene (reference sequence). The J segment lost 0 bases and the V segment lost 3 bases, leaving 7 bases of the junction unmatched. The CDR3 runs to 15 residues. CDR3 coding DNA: TGTGCCTGGAGGCCCGGGGGGGGGCCCTCCTACGAGCAGTACTTC. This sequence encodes CAWRPGGGPSYEQYF. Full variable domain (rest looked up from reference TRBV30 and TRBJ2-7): SQTIHQWPATLVQPVGSPLSLECTVEGTSNPNLYWYRQAAGRGLQLLFYSVGIGQISSEVPQNLSASRPQDRQFILSSKKLLLSDSGFYLCAWRPGGGPSYEQYFGPGTRLTVT.

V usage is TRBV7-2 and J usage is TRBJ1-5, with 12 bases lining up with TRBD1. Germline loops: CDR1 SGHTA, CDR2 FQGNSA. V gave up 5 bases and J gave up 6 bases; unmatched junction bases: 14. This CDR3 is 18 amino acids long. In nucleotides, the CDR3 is TGTGCCAGCAGCAAAAGGAGTGGGGACAGGGGGCTTAGTCAGCCCCAGCATTTT. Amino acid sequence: CASSKRSGDRGLSQPQHF.

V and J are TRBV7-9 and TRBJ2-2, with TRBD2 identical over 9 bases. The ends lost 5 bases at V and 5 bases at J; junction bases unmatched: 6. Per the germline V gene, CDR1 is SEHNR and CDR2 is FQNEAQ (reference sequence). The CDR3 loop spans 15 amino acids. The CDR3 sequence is CASSIRLAGTGELFF. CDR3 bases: TGTGCCAGCAGCATTCGGCTAGCGGGAACCGGGGAGCTGTTTTTT. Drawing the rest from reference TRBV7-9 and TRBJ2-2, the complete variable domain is DTGVSQNPRHKITKRGQNVTFRCDPISEHNRLYWYRQTLGQGPEFLTYFQNEAQLEKSRLLSDRFSAERPKGSFSTLEIQRTEQGDSAMYLCASSIRLAGTGELFFGEGSRLTVL.

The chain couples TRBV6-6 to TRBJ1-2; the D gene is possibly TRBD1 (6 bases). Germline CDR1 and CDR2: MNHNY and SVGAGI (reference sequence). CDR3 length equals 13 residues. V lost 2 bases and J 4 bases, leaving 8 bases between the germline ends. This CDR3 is CASSYDRSYGYTF. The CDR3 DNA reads TGTGCCAGCAGTTACGACAGGTCCTATGGCTACACCTTC.

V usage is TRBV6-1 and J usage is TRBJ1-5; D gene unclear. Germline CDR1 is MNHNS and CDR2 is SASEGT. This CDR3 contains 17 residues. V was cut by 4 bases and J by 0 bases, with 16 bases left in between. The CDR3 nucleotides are TGTGCCAGCAGTGTCCGAATTGGGCAGGCTAGCAATCAGCCCCAGCATTTT. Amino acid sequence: CASSVRIGQASNQPQHF.

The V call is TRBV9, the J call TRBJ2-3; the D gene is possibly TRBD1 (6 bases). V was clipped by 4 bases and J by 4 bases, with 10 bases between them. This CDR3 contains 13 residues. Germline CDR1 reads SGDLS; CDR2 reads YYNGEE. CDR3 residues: CASSTSGADTQYF. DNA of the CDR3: TGTGCCAGCAGCACCTCAGGGGCAGATACGCAGTATTTT.

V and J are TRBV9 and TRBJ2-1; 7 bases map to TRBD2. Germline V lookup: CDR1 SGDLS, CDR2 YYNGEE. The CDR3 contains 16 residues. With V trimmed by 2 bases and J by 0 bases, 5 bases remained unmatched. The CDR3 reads CASSVKTGGSYNEQFF. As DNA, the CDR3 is TGTGCCAGCAGCGTTAAAACGGGGGGCTCCTACAATGAGCAGTTCTTC.

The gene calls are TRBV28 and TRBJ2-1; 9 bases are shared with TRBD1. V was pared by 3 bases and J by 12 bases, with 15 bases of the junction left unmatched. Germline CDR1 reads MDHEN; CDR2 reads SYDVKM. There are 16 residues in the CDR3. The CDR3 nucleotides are TGTGCCAGCAGTTTGCCCGGGACAGGGCAATCTCACTGGCAGTTCTTC. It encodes CASSLPGTGQSHWQFF.

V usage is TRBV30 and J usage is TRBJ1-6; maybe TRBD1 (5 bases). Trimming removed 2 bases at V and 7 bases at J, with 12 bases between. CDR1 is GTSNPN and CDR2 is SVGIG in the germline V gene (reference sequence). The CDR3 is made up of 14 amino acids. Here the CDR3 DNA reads TGTGCCTGGAGTCGACAGTCGGGGAATTCACCCCTCCACTTT. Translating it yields CAWSRQSGNSPLHF.

The CDR3 region is CASSSGQAGETQYF. The CDR3 region has the DNA TGTGCCAGCAGCTCCGGACAGGCTGGAGAGACCCAGTACTTC. J is TRBJ2-5 and V is TRBV5-6, with 7 bases matching TRBD1. The CDR3 consists of 14 residues. Germline V gene data show CDR1 as SGHDT and CDR2 as YYEEEE. V gave up 3 bases and J gave up 4 bases; unmatched junction bases: 6.

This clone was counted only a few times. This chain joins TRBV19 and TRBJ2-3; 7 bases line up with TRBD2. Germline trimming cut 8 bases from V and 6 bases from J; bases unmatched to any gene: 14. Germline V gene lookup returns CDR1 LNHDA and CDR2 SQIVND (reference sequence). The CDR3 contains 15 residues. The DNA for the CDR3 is TGTGCCAGTCGCCCCCAAGCGGGACCAAGGGATACGCAGTATTTT. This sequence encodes CASRPQAGPRDTQYF.

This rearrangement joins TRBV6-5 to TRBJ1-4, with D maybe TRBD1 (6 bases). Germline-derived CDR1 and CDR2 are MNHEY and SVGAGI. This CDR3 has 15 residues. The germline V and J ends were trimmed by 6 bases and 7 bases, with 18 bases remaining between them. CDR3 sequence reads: CASRVLRGGGEKLFF. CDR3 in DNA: TGTGCCAGCAGGGTCCTCAGGGGAGGGGGTGAAAAACTGTTTTTT.

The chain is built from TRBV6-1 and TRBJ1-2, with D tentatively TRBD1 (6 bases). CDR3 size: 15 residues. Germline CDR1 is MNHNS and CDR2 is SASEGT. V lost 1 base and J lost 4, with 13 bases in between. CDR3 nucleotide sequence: TGTGCCAGCAGTGAAGGGGCAGGGGCGTTCTATGGCTACACCTTC. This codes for CASSEGAGAFYGYTF.

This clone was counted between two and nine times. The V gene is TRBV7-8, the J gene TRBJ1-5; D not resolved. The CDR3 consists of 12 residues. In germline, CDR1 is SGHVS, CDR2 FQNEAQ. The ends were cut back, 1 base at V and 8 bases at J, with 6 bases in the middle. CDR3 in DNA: TGTGCCAGCAGCTTAGGATTGGAGCCCCAGCATTTT. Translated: CASSLGLEPQHF.

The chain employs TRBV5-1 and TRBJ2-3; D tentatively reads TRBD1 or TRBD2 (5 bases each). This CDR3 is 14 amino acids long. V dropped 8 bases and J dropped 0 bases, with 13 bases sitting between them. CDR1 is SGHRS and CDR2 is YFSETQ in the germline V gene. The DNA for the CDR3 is TGCGCCAGTTTCCGGGGCCCTAGCACAGATACGCAGTATTTT. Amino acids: CASFRGPSTDTQYF.

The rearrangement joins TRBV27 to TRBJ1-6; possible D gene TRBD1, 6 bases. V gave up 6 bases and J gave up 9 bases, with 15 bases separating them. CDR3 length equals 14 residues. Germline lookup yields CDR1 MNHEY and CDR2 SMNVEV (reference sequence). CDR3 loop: CASSTGTWGSPLHF. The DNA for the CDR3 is TGTGCCAGCAGCACCGGGACATGGGGTTCACCCCTCCACTTT.

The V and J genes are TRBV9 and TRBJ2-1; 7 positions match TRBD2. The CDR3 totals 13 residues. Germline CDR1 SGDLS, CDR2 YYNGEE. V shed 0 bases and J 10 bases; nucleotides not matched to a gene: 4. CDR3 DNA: TGTGCCAGCAGCGTAGTAGAAGCGGGAGAGCAGTTCTTC. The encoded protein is CASSVVEAGEQFF.

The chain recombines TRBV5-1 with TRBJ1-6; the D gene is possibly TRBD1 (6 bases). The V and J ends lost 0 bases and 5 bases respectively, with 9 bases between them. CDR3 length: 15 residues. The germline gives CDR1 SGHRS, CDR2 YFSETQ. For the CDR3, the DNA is TGCGCCAGCAGCTTGGCTGGACAGCATAATTCACCCCTCCACTTT. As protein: CASSLAGQHNSPLHF.

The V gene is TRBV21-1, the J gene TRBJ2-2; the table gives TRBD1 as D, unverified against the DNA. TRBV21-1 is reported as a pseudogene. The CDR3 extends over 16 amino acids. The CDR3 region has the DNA TGTGCCAGCAGCAACAGGGTTAGCCGGAACACCGGGGAGCTGTTTTTT. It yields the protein CASSNRVSRNTGELFF.

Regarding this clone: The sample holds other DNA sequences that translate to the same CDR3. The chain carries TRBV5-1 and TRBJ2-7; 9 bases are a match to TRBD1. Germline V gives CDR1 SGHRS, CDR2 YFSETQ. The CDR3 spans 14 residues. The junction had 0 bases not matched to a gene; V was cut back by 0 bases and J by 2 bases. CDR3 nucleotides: TGCGCCAGCAGCTTGGGGGACAGGGCCTACGAGCAGTACTTC. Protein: CASSLGDRAYEQYF.

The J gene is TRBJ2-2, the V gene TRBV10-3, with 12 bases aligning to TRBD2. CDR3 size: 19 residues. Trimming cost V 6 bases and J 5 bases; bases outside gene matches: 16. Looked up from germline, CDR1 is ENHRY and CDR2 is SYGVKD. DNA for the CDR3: TGTGCCATCAGGGGCTCAGGACTAGCGGGACGAAGAACGACCGGGGAGCTGTTTTTT. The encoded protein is CAIRGSGLAGRRTTGELFF.

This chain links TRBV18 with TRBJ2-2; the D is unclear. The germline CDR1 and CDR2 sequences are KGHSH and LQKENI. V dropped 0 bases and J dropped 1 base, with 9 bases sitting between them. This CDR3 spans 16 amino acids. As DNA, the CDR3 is TGTGCCAGCTCACCACCAAGGCTAATGAACACCGGGGAGCTGTTTTTT. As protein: CASSPPRLMNTGELFF.